This entry lists 32 T cell receptor beta chains sequenced from one sample in a study of identical twins (dated by TCRdb to the mid-2010s). Library creation used 5' RACE. Instrument used: Illumina HiSeq 2000. TCRdb itself trimmed the public reads at Q25 with fastp, ran MiXCR and retained productive beta chains. Merged by CDR3 protein, the rows form single entries marked with the most common genes and DNA. The sample table shows some 760,000 distinct CDR3 sequences, and roughly 18% are seen once. The biggest ten clones account for under 15% of the sample. These data also formed part of another study, on T cells expressing NK-cell markers.

Sample: PBMCs. Source of these receptors: a woman younger than 35 in good health.

This clonotype has at least ten counts. The rearrangement links TRBV7-9 to TRBJ1-1; D unresolved. CDR1 and CDR2 from the germline V gene are SEHNR and FQNEAQ (reference sequence). CDR3 length: 11 residues. V was shortened by 3 bases and J by 5 bases, with 4 bases between the two germline ends. CDR3: CASSLLTEAFF. Written as DNA, the CDR3 is TGTGCCAGCAGCTTGCTAACTGAAGCTTTCTTT.

The chain is built from TRBV6-2 or TRBV6-3 and TRBJ2-7, with 10 bases identical to TRBD2. V dropped 6 bases and J dropped 0; count of bases not matched to a gene: 8. Looked up from germline, CDR1 is MNHEY and CDR2 is SVGEGT. The CDR3 runs 16 residues. In DNA, the CDR3 is TGTGCCAGCAGGCAGCGGGGGGGAGGTGGCTCCTACGAGCAGTACTTC. Translated, it gives CASRQRGGGGSYEQYF.

This clonotype was counted between two and nine times. This chain uses TRBV20-1 with TRBJ2-7; 9 nucleotides align to TRBD1. CDR1 and CDR2 (germline): DFQATT, SNEGSKA (reference sequence). The CDR3 sequence is 13 residues long. J lost 6 bases, V lost 3 bases, and 6 bases had no gene match. Written as DNA, the CDR3 is TGCAGTGCTAGTGGGACAGGGACCCCCGAGCAGTACTTC. Its translation is CSASGTGTPEQYF.

This clonotype has only a few counts. V gene TRBV7-2 combines with J gene TRBJ2-1, with a weak D call TRBD2 (5 bases). The V gene lost 4 bases and the J gene lost 2 bases, with 9 bases spanning the gap. Germline CDR1 reads SGHTA; CDR2 reads FQGNSA. There are 14 residues in the CDR3. The CDR3: CASSSDWTYNEQFF. In DNA form, the CDR3 reads TGTGCCAGCAGCTCGGACTGGACCTACAATGAGCAGTTCTTC.

The chain employs TRBV14 and TRBJ2-1, with D tentatively TRBD2 (5 bases). V lost 4 bases to trimming and J lost 8 bases, with 9 bases between them. Germline-derived CDR1 and CDR2 are SGHDN and FVKESK. The CDR3 has 12 residues. Here the CDR3 reads CASSPGSHEQFF. The CDR3 DNA follows: TGTGCCAGCAGCCCGGGGAGCCATGAGCAGTTCTTC.

This chain uses TRBV10-3 with TRBJ2-1; D remains unclear. V shed 10 bases and J shed 5 bases, with 9 bases lying between them. CDR3 length: 11 amino acids. CDR1 and CDR2 from the germline V gene are ENHRY and SYGVKD. The CDR3 region has the DNA TGTGCCACCCGACTTGACAATGAGCAGTTCTTC. This codes for CATRLDNEQFF.

V is TRBV3-1 and J is TRBJ1-6; D gene ambiguous. The CDR3 contains 16 residues. Germline V gives CDR1 LGHDT, CDR2 YNNKEL (reference sequence). V lost 1 base, J lost 13 bases, and 20 bases lay in between. CDR3 in DNA: TGTGCCAGCAGCCAAGCAGTTATGATCCATTTATCGCCCCTCCACTTT. It codes for CASSQAVMIHLSPLHF.

V usage is TRBV9 and J usage is TRBJ2-1, with D possibly being TRBD2 (6 bases). The CDR3 covers 16 residues. The germline V gene has CDR1 SGDLS and CDR2 YYNGEE. V was shortened by 2 bases and J by 6 bases, with 18 bases between the two germline ends. The CDR3 is CASSVRGTLLANEQFF. The CDR3 nucleotides read TGTGCCAGCAGCGTGCGAGGGACTCTACTAGCCAATGAGCAGTTCTTC.

This chain connects TRBV10-3 to TRBJ2-7; 7 bases align to TRBD2. CDR3 length: 13 amino acids. CDR1 ENHRY and CDR2 SYGVKD come from the germline V gene. The V gene end was trimmed by 3 bases and the J gene end by 4 bases; junction bases not matched to a gene: 3. The CDR3 DNA follows: TGTGCCATCAGTGACCCTAGCGGATACGAGCAGTACTTC. Translation: CAISDPSGYEQYF.

This clonotype was picked up a small number of times. V usage is TRBV5-1 and J usage is TRBJ2-7; 7 bases fit TRBD2. Per germline, CDR1 SGHRS and CDR2 YFSETQ. Trimming took 3 bases from V and 3 from J; bases not matched to a gene: 9. The CDR3 length is 15 residues. CDR3 amino acids: CASSYGLAENYEQYF. The CDR3, as DNA: TGCGCCAGCAGCTACGGGCTAGCGGAAAACTACGAGCAGTACTTC.

This clonotype was seen many times. J is TRBJ2-1 and V is TRBV29-1; perhaps TRBD1 as D (6 bases). CDR1 SQVTM and CDR2 ANQGSEA come from the germline V gene. V gave up 3 bases and J gave up 8 bases, with 20 bases separating them. The CDR3 spans 15 residues. The CDR3 nucleotides are TGCAGCGTTGATGGAGTGAGGGGGTCATACGATGAGCAGTTCTTC. Protein sequence: CSVDGVRGSYDEQFF.

This chain connects TRBV12-5 to TRBJ2-4; tentatively, D is TRBD1 or TRBD2 (6 bases each). CDR3 length: 14 amino acids. V dropped 7 bases and J dropped 2 bases, with 12 bases sitting between them. Germline-derived CDR1 and CDR2 are LGHNT and FRNRAP. The CDR3 loop is CASALGGSKNIQYF. Written as DNA, the CDR3 is TGTGCTAGTGCTCTAGGGGGGTCCAAAAACATTCAGTACTTC.

This clonotype has more than one count but fewer than ten. CDR3 residues: CSASRDRAANEQFF. The CDR3 nucleotides are TGCAGTGCTAGCCGGGACAGGGCCGCCAATGAGCAGTTCTTC. V gene TRBV20-1 combines with J gene TRBJ2-1, with 9 bases identical to TRBD1. The J segment lost 6 bases and the V segment lost 3 bases, leaving 6 bases of the junction unmatched. The CDR3 is made up of 14 amino acids. The germline gives CDR1 DFQATT, CDR2 SNEGSKA (reference sequence).

This clonotype was detected only a few times. The chain employs TRBV9 and TRBJ1-4; no firm D call. CDR1 is SGDLS, CDR2 YYNGEE, per germline. The CDR3 length is 15 residues. V was clipped by 0 bases and J by 6 bases, with 12 bases between them. The CDR3 spells CASSVGPGGDEKLFF. CDR3 bases: TGTGCCAGCAGCGTAGGTCCAGGCGGTGATGAAAAACTGTTTTTT.

The sample holds a few counts of this clonotype. V usage is TRBV5-1 and J usage is TRBJ2-5; 11 bases match TRBD2. V lost 4 bases, J lost 4 bases, and 6 bases stayed unmatched. This CDR3 comprises 15 residues. Germline V CDR1 and CDR2: SGHRS, YFSETQ. Here the CDR3 DNA reads TGCGCCAGCAGCCCAACTAGCGGGAGTACAGAGACCCAGTACTTC. Its protein is CASSPTSGSTETQYF.

This clonotype was observed a handful of times. CDR3 sequence (DNA): TGCAGCGTTGAGACAGCTAATGACAATGAGCAGTTCTTC. The encoded protein is CSVETANDNEQFF. The chain links TRBV29-1 to TRBJ2-1; the D gene is possibly TRBD1 (5 bases). There are 13 residues in the CDR3. V lost 3 bases and J lost 5, with 11 bases in between. Germline lookup yields CDR1 SQVTM and CDR2 ANQGSEA.

Here the CDR3 reads CASSVRLGDNVLTF. The CDR3 DNA reads as TGTGCCAGCAGCGTGCGCCTTGGCGACAACGTCCTGACTTTC. V gene TRBV9 combines with J gene TRBJ2-6; no clear D gene. The germline gives CDR1 SGDLS, CDR2 YYNGEE. CDR3 size: 14 residues. V was cut by 2 bases and J by 9 bases, with 12 bases left in between.

Many counts were recorded for this clonotype. The V call is TRBV5-1, the J call TRBJ1-5; TRBD1 agrees at 9 bases. The germline V gene encodes CDR1 SGHRS and CDR2 YFSETQ. V dropped 5 bases and J dropped 4; count of bases not matched to a gene: 7. The CDR3 length is 15 residues. CDR3 sequence: CASRWDRVLNQPQHF. CDR3 bases: TGCGCCAGCAGGTGGGACAGGGTATTGAATCAGCCCCAGCATTTT.

The genes are TRBV5-5 and TRBJ1-4; no reliable D call. Germline loops: CDR1 SGHKS, CDR2 YYEKEE (reference sequence). This CDR3 is 13 amino acids long. Between the trimmed V and J ends, which lost 4 bases and 7 bases, there was a span of 11 bases. CDR3 residues: CASSALGTEKLFF. The CDR3 DNA is TGTGCCAGCAGCGCCCTGGGTACTGAAAAACTGTTTTTT.

The chain combines TRBV12-3 or TRBV12-4 with TRBJ1-5; no reliable D call. The CDR3 contains 15 residues. The V end was cut by 7 bases, the J end by 0 bases, with 13 bases between. As DNA, the CDR3 is TGTGCCAGCACCCTGGGAGGCTATAGCAATCAGCCCCAGCATTTT. This encodes CASTLGGYSNQPQHF.

This chain joins TRBV6-2 or TRBV6-3 and TRBJ2-2; unclear D gene. Germline V gene lookup returns CDR1 MNHEY and CDR2 SVGEGT. The CDR3 runs 12 residues. Trimming removed 5 bases from V and 7 bases from J, with 8 bases in between. CDR3 sequence (DNA): TGTGCCAGCAGTGGGTCTGGCGGGGAGCTGTTTTTT. Translated, it gives CASSGSGGELFF.

This clonotype was counted between two and nine times. V usage is TRBV7-2 and J usage is TRBJ2-7, with 13 bases identical to TRBD2. CDR3 length: 16 amino acids. Losses at the gene ends were 3 bases for V and 2 bases for J; bases not matched to a gene: 4. CDR1 and CDR2 (germline): SGHTA, FQGNSA. The chain's CDR3 is CASSFGTSGEPYEQYF. CDR3 bases: TGTGCCAGCAGCTTCGGGACTAGCGGGGAACCCTACGAGCAGTACTTC.

The chain joins TRBV12-3 or TRBV12-4 to TRBJ2-7, with a possible D match to TRBD1 (6 bases). The ends were cut back, 5 bases at V and 3 bases at J, with 20 bases in the middle. This CDR3 has 16 residues. The chain's CDR3 is CASSGTDSKDVYEQYF. CDR3 bases: TGTGCCAGCAGTGGGACGGACAGCAAGGACGTCTACGAGCAGTACTTC.

In its sample, this clonotype was seen a few times. The V gene is TRBV11-2, the J gene TRBJ2-2; the D is unclear. Per the germline V gene, CDR1 is SGHAT and CDR2 is FQNNGV. This CDR3 is 13 amino acids long. V was pared by 3 bases and J by 8 bases, with 10 bases between. CDR3 sequence: CASSFPSPGELFF. In DNA, the CDR3 is TGTGCCAGCAGCTTTCCCAGCCCTGGGGAGCTGTTTTTT.

This clonotype was detected a few times. The rearrangement uses TRBV7-9 and TRBJ1-1, with a possible D match to TRBD1 (6 bases). V was trimmed by 5 bases and J by 4 bases, leaving 14 bases between them. The germline V gene encodes CDR1 SEHNR and CDR2 FQNEAQ (reference sequence). The CDR3 spans 14 residues. CDR3: CASSPQGGGTEAFF. In nucleotides, the CDR3 is TGTGCCAGCAGCCCACAAGGAGGGGGCACTGAAGCTTTCTTT.

This chain connects TRBV2 to TRBJ2-2; either TRBD1 or TRBD2 may fit D (5 bases each). V lost 6 bases and J 3 bases, leaving 17 bases between the germline ends. Germline CDR1 reads SNHLY; CDR2 reads FYNNEI. There are 16 residues in the CDR3. CDR3 nucleotides: TGTGCCAGCAGATCACTACCCGGGACCGACACCGGGGAGCTGTTTTTT. As protein: CASRSLPGTDTGELFF.

The sample holds a few counts of this clonotype. This chain uses TRBV11-2 with TRBJ1-4, with 11 bases lining up with TRBD1. V was clipped by 5 bases and J by 8 bases; unmatched bases: 7. CDR3 length equals 15 residues. Germline V gene lookup returns CDR1 SGHAT and CDR2 FQNNGV. DNA of the CDR3: TGTGCCAGCAGCCCCTCGGACAGGGGGCAAGAAAAACTGTTTTTT. This gives the protein CASSPSDRGQEKLFF.

This clonotype has a handful of counts. The rearrangement links TRBV7-2 to TRBJ2-1; D is uncertain. The CDR3 loop spans 13 amino acids. With 1 base removed from V and 7 bases from J, the gap between germline ends came to 8 bases. The germline V gene has CDR1 SGHTA and CDR2 FQGNSA. The CDR3 is CASSLVQKNEQFF. The CDR3 DNA follows: TGTGCCAGCAGCTTAGTACAGAAGAATGAGCAGTTCTTC.

This clonotype was observed a few times. V usage is TRBV10-3 and J usage is TRBJ2-1, with D tentatively TRBD2 (6 bases). CDR1 is ENHRY, CDR2 SYGVKD, per germline. The ends were cut back, 11 bases at V and 5 bases at J, with 16 bases in the middle. The CDR3 length is 13 residues. Here the CDR3 DNA reads TGTGCCGCAGGGACTCCAACGAACAATGAGCAGTTCTTC. As protein: CAAGTPTNNEQFF.

This clonotype was observed a few times. This chain connects TRBV5-1 to TRBJ1-2, with unresolved D. CDR1 is SGHRS, CDR2 YFSETQ, per germline. The V and J ends lost 0 bases and 5 bases respectively, with 11 bases between them. The CDR3 spans 14 residues. CDR3 sequence: CASSLEGRGYGYTF. The CDR3 nucleotides read TGCGCCAGCAGCTTGGAAGGACGTGGATATGGCTACACCTTC.

In its sample, this clonotype was seen a few times. The chain is built from TRBV20-1 and TRBJ2-1; 9 bases fit TRBD1. With 5 bases clipped from V and 3 bases from J, the junction kept 8 bases outside the gene matches. Looked up from germline, CDR1 is DFQATT and CDR2 is SNEGSKA (reference sequence). The CDR3 spans 15 residues. The CDR3 spells CSARIPGQGYNEQFF. The CDR3 nucleotides are TGCAGTGCTCGGATTCCGGGACAGGGCTACAATGAGCAGTTCTTC.

This clonotype has a single count. J is TRBJ1-6 and V is TRBV7-2; D gene uncertain. There are 14 residues in the CDR3. V lost 1 base and J 5 bases, leaving 6 bases between the germline ends. Per the germline V gene, CDR1 is SGHTA and CDR2 is FQGNSA. The CDR3 DNA reads as TGTGCCAGCAGCTTAGGAGAGAATAATTCACCCCTCCACTTT. Encoded protein: CASSLGENNSPLHF.